This T cell receptor (beta chain) was recorded in a study of T cells in narcolepsy. Points on this clone: Its cognate antigen is unknown.

Study conclusions and caveats: Comparing one patient's CSF and blood CD4+ clonotypes highlighted HCRT- and TRIB2-specific autoreactive clonotypes. Reportedly, autoreactive clonotypes were serially detected in patients' blood but not controls'.

Germline lookup yields CDR1 MGHRA and CDR2 YSYEKL. CDR3 length: 14 residues. V dropped 4 bases and J dropped 1 base, with 10 bases sitting between them. Method: immunoSEQ multiplex PCR; TCRdb's copy keeps in-frame clones and lacks some. Here the sample spans 25,000 to 35,000 clones, roughly four fifths being singletons. The clonotype was recovered from a human donor in good health. J is TRBJ2-5 and V is TRBV4-1; D may be TRBD1 (6 bases). The sample consisted of memory (CD45RA-) CD4+ T cells from blood. CDR3: CASSRQGPQETQYF. The CDR3 nucleotides are TGCGCCAGCAGCCGTCAGGGGCCCCAAGAGACCCAGTACTTC.